This T cell receptor (beta chain) comes out of a study of yellow fever vaccine responses in identical twins. Study-level points and caveats: Reportedly, the T cell response mounted by twins to vaccine seemed partly convergent, partly personalized.

Trimming took 3 bases from V and 1 from J, leaving 12 bases between them. The CDR3 totals 16 residues. Germline CDR1 and CDR2: KGHSH and LQKENI. In TCRdb, the RT-PCR reads were re-called with MiXCR into one record per CDR3 protein. The data hold 11,000 to 15,000 distinct CDR3 sequences, with 70% to 85% observed a single time. On this clonotype: Its antigen is as yet unknown.

The rearrangement links TRBV18 to TRBJ2-2; the D gene is possibly TRBD2 (6 bases). The specimen comprised T cells from blood (PBMCs), unsorted or a sorted subset (not recorded which), sampled before or after yellow fever vaccination (not recorded which). The receptor was isolated from a woman under 30 who received the yellow fever vaccine. For the CDR3, the DNA is TGTGCCAGCTCACCCCCGGGACTCATGAACACCGGGGAGCTGTTTTTT. Residues: CASSPPGLMNTGELFF.